This T cell receptor beta chain was sequenced during a study of response to subunit inactivated influenza vaccine. This clonotype was seen more than once but under ten times. TCRdb reanalysed the RT-PCR reads using MiXCR and keeps one entry per CDR3 protein. The data contain about 650,000 distinct CDR3 sequences, around 15% of them seen just once; the ten biggest clones take up around 7.6%. CDR1 MGHDK and CDR2 SYGVNS come from the germline V gene. CDR3 length: 13 amino acids. V was shortened by 5 bases and J by 6 bases, with 10 bases between the two germline ends. This TCR was sampled from a man aged 50 or older who received an inactivated influenza vaccine. The input for sequencing was PBMCs from blood, taken about 14 days before vaccination. J is TRBJ2-2 and V is TRBV25-1; D not certain. The CDR3 DNA is TGTGCCAGCAGTCCTCGAAGGCCCGGGGAGCTGTTTTTT. Residues: CASSPRRPGELFF. The variable domain in full, with the rest retrieved from reference TRBV25-1 and TRBJ2-2, is EADIYQTPRYLVIGTGKKITLECSQTMGHDKMYWYQQDPGMELHLIHYSYGVNSTEKGDLSSESTVSRIRTEHFPLTLESARPSHTSQYLCASSPRRPGELFFGEGSRLTVL.